This entry lists 28 T cell receptor beta chains sequenced from one sample in a study of OX40 agonist ivuxolimab in advanced cancers. TCRdb keeps only in-frame clones here, not all; method: immunoSEQ multiplex PCR. The sample lists about 100,000 clones, approximately 90% occurring once. Source: CD4+ or CD8+ T cells sorted from blood, taken in a trial of the OX40 agonist ivuxolimab. These receptors originate from an adult with an advanced solid tumor such as melanoma, head and neck, liver or kidney cancer.

The V and J genes are TRBV6-4 and TRBJ2-1; TRBD1 aligns across 7 bases. The ends lost 5 bases at V and 4 bases at J; junction bases unmatched: 5. The germline V gene has CDR1 MRHNA and CDR2 SNTAGT. This CDR3 contains 14 residues. The CDR3 spells CASSTGESYNEQFF. In DNA, the CDR3 is TGTGCCAGCAGTACAGGGGAAAGTTACAATGAGCAGTTCTTC.

The chain uses TRBV6-1 and TRBJ1-5, with unresolved D. The V gene's germline CDR1 is MNHNS and CDR2 SASEGT. This CDR3 spans 13 amino acids. Trimming pared 1 base from V and 6 bases from J, leaving 7 bases between. Here the CDR3 DNA reads TGTGCCAGCAGTGAAGGAACGGGTCAGCCCCAGCATTTT. This encodes CASSEGTGQPQHF.

The J gene is TRBJ2-5, the V gene TRBV5-4; 7 bases are shared with TRBD1. Germline V gene lookup returns CDR1 SGHNT and CDR2 YYREEE (reference sequence). Unmatched junction bases numbered 3, after V lost 5 bases and J lost 2 bases. The CDR3 extends over 13 amino acids. The CDR3 DNA is TGTGCCAGCAGAGACAGGGCACAAGAGACCCAGTACTTC. Translating it yields CASRDRAQETQYF.

This rearrangement joins TRBV7-9 to TRBJ2-1; 8 bases are shared with TRBD1. V lost 5 bases, J lost 2 bases, and 11 bases stayed unmatched. Germline assignment: CDR1 SEHNR and CDR2 FQNEAQ (reference sequence). This CDR3 spans 17 amino acids. The CDR3 reads CASSPPRQGSAYNEQFF. CDR3 bases: TGTGCCAGCAGCCCCCCAAGACAGGGGAGCGCCTACAATGAGCAGTTCTTC.

This clone was seen a single time. The chain has TRBV29-1 and TRBJ1-1, with D perhaps matching TRBD1 (6 bases). Germline V gives CDR1 SQVTM, CDR2 ANQGSEA. V was pared by 7 bases and J by 2 bases, with 11 bases between. This CDR3 comprises 12 residues. In DNA form, the CDR3 reads TGCAGCGCCGGGACACTCAACACTGAAGCTTTCTTT. Translated: CSAGTLNTEAFF.

The chain has TRBV6-1 and TRBJ1-6; D is perhaps TRBD1 (5 bases). Germline assignment: CDR1 MNHNS and CDR2 SASEGT. The germline V and J ends were trimmed by 7 bases and 2 bases, with 9 bases remaining between them. The CDR3 contains 14 residues. The chain's CDR3 is CASKDNAYNSPLHF. CDR3 nucleotides: TGTGCCAGCAAGGACAACGCCTATAATTCACCCCTCCACTTT.

The J gene is TRBJ1-1, the V gene TRBV6-6, with TRBD1 identical over 11 bases. Germline V gives CDR1 MNHNY, CDR2 SVGAGI (reference sequence). There are 15 residues in the CDR3. V dropped 2 bases and J dropped 4; count of bases not matched to a gene: 3. The CDR3: CASSYADRGRTEAFF. In DNA, the CDR3 is TGTGCCAGCAGTTACGCGGACAGGGGGCGCACTGAAGCTTTCTTT.

In the case of this clone: Compared with germline, one end of the junction differs, possibly owing to a read error. The gene calls are TRBV5-1 and TRBJ2-3; 7 bases fit TRBD1. Germline-derived CDR1 and CDR2 are SGHRS and YFSETQ. The CDR3 contains 17 residues. CDR3 bases: TGCGCCAGCAGTTTGGCGACCAGGGGGTCCAACACAGATACGCAGTATTTT. It codes for CASSLATRGSNTDTQYF.

The chain is built from TRBV7-8 and TRBJ2-1; D is unclear. V lost 3 bases, J lost 0 bases, and 18 bases lay in between. Germline V gives CDR1 SGHVS, CDR2 FQNEAQ. CDR3 size: 18 residues. The CDR3 here is CASSLIGRLRSSYNEQFF. CDR3 bases: TGTGCCAGCAGCTTGATAGGGCGGCTCCGAAGCTCCTACAATGAGCAGTTCTTC.

J is TRBJ2-5 and V is TRBV5-4, with TRBD2 identical over 8 bases. The trim removed 4 bases at V and 2 bases at J, leaving 4 bases unmatched. Germline CDR1 is SGHNT and CDR2 is YYREEE (reference sequence). The CDR3 spans 14 residues. CDR3 coding DNA: TGTGCCAGCAGCCGGGGGGGTGATCAAGAGACCCAGTACTTC. Amino acid sequence: CASSRGGDQETQYF.

The chain carries TRBV2 and TRBJ2-5, with 13 nucleotides matching TRBD2. V was pared by 5 bases and J by 2 bases, with 26 bases of the junction left unmatched. There are 23 residues in the CDR3. Germline values: CDR1 SNHLY, CDR2 FYNNEI. The CDR3 coding sequence is TGTGCCAGCAGTTTTTTTACATCCGGAGTGGGATCCGTGGGACTAGCGGGGCAAGAGACCCAGTACTTC. This translates into CASSFFTSGVGSVGLAGQETQYF.

The rearrangement links TRBV27 to TRBJ1-6; possible D gene TRBD1, 5 bases. Looked up from germline, CDR1 is MNHEY and CDR2 is SMNVEV (reference sequence). V gave up 0 bases and J gave up 7 bases, with 13 bases separating them. The CDR3 consists of 16 residues. In DNA form, the CDR3 reads TGTGCCAGCAGTTTATCGATTGGGGGGGGAAATTCACCCCTCCACTTT. This codes for CASSLSIGGGNSPLHF.

The rearrangement links TRBV5-1 to TRBJ2-7; TRBD1 is a possible D gene (5 bases). The length of the CDR3 is 16 residues. The germline V gene has CDR1 SGHRS and CDR2 YFSETQ. Between the trimmed V and J ends, which lost 1 base and 1 base, there was a span of 15 bases. CDR3 DNA sequence: TGCGCCAGCAGCTTGCATGGCAGCCAGGGATCCTACGAGCAGTACTTC. The encoded protein is CASSLHGSQGSYEQYF.

The chain employs TRBV29-1 and TRBJ2-3; D is ambiguous. The germline V gene has CDR1 SQVTM and CDR2 ANQGSEA. With 4 bases removed from V and 3 bases from J, the gap between germline ends came to 5 bases. This CDR3 has 11 amino acids. This CDR3 is CSVGETDTQYF. DNA for the CDR3: TGCAGCGTTGGCGAGACAGATACGCAGTATTTT.

This rearrangement joins TRBV12-5 to TRBJ2-5; 7 bases are a match to TRBD2. CDR1 is LGHNT, CDR2 FRNRAP, per germline. The V and J ends lost 7 bases and 7 bases, in that order; junction bases with no gene match: 15. This CDR3 comprises 15 residues. The CDR3 coding sequence is TGTGCTAGTGCCATTTCGGGGGGTCGAGCTGGGACCCAGTACTTC. Translation gives CASAISGGRAGTQYF. Full variable domain (rest looked up from reference TRBV12-5 and TRBJ2-5): DARVTQTPRHKVTEMGQEVTMRCQPILGHNTVFWYRQTMMQGLELLAYFRNRAPLDDSGMPKDRFSAEMPDATLATLKIQPSEPRDSAVYFCASAISGGRAGTQYFGPGTRLLVL.

The chain has TRBV28 and TRBJ1-4, with 12 bases that match TRBD1. The CDR3 spans 17 residues. Trimming took 2 bases from V and 4 from J; bases not matched to a gene: 5. From germline, CDR1 is MDHEN and CDR2 SYDVKM. The CDR3 DNA is TGTGCCAGCAGTTTAAGGGACAGGGGGCGCGTTAATGAAAAACTGTTTTTT. Translating gives CASSLRDRGRVNEKLFF.

On this clone: This sample includes further DNA sequences coding for the same CDR3. CDR3 in amino acids: CASSLSGNRNTIYF. The DNA of the CDR3 is TGCGCCAGCAGCTTGTCGGGGAATCGCAACACCATATATTTT. V gene TRBV5-1 combines with J gene TRBJ1-3; D ambiguous. Trimming took off 1 base at V and 7 bases at J, with 12 bases between the two ends. The CDR3 is made up of 14 amino acids. CDR1 SGHRS and CDR2 YFSETQ come from the germline V gene.

The V gene is TRBV28, the J gene TRBJ2-6; 7 bases are shared with TRBD1. The CDR3 has 15 amino acids. V lost 6 bases, J lost 3 bases, and 5 bases stayed unmatched. From germline, CDR1 is MDHEN and CDR2 SYDVKM. The CDR3 region is CASRSGGIGANVLTF. The CDR3 region has the DNA TGTGCCAGCAGGTCAGGGGGAATTGGGGCCAACGTCCTGACTTTC.

The V and J genes are TRBV29-1 and TRBJ2-1; 14 bases line up with TRBD2. The length of the CDR3 is 18 residues. Germline lookup yields CDR1 SQVTM and CDR2 ANQGSEA. V shed 1 base, J shed 2 bases, and the junction held 7 bases outside the gene matches. The CDR3 DNA reads TGCAGCGTTGAAGGACGGCCGGGACTAGCGGGGGCCTACAATGAGCAGTTCTTC. It specifies CSVEGRPGLAGAYNEQFF.

The chain joins TRBV10-2 to TRBJ2-7; no reliable D call. The CDR3 contains 13 residues. The germline V gene has CDR1 WSHSY and CDR2 SAAADI. Trimming took off 6 bases at V and 6 bases at J, with 15 bases between the two ends. The CDR3 DNA reads as TGCGCCAGCAGGGTGCACAGCCCGGGCGAGCAGTACTTC. It codes for CASRVHSPGEQYF.

The gene calls are TRBV9 and TRBJ1-4, with 8 bases fitting TRBD1. Germline lookup yields CDR1 SGDLS and CDR2 YYNGEE. The CDR3 runs to 12 residues. The V segment lost 7 bases and the J segment 7 bases; nucleotides outside the gene matches: 3. CDR3 sequence: CASQGAGEKLFF. The DNA of the CDR3 is TGTGCCAGCCAGGGGGCTGGTGAAAAACTGTTTTTT. Looking up the rest from reference TRBV9 and TRBJ1-4 gives the full variable domain: DSGVTQTPKHLITATGQRVTLRCSPRSGDLSVYWYQQSLDQGLQFLIQYYNGEERAKGNILERFSAQQFPDLHSELNLSSLELGDSALYFCASQGAGEKLFFGSGTQLSVL.

CDR3 in DNA: TGCGCCAGCAGCTACCGGACTGGAGATACGCAGTATTTT. Protein: CASSYRTGDTQYF. The rearrangement joins TRBV5-1 to TRBJ2-3; D is possibly TRBD2 (5 bases). The CDR3 extends over 13 amino acids. CDR1 SGHRS and CDR2 YFSETQ come from the germline V gene. V was clipped by 3 bases and J by 5 bases, with 10 bases between them. The entire variable domain, with the rest obtained from reference TRBV5-1 and TRBJ2-3, is as follows: KAGVTQTPRYLIKTRGQQVTLSCSPISGHRSVSWYQQTPGQGLQFLFEYFSETQRNKGNFPGRFSGRQFSNSRSEMNVSTLELGDSALYLCASSYRTGDTQYFGPGTRLTVL.

This clone was picked up a small number of times. This chain joins TRBV6-1 and TRBJ2-7; 13 positions match TRBD2. This CDR3 has 14 residues. Germline V gene lookup returns CDR1 MNHNS and CDR2 SASEGT. J gave up 6 bases and V 7 bases, and 6 bases lay outside the gene matches. The CDR3 nucleotides read TGTGCCAGCACCGGGACTAGCGGGACGGGCGAGCAGTACTTC. As protein: CASTGTSGTGEQYF.

This chain connects TRBV6-5 to TRBJ2-7; 12 nucleotides align to TRBD2. Germline assignment: CDR1 MNHEY and CDR2 SVGAGI. Germline trimming cut 9 bases from V and 7 bases from J; bases unmatched to any gene: 13. The length of the CDR3 is 15 residues. The CDR3 DNA follows: TGTGCCAGTCAGGGAGGACTAGCGGGATTAAGGGAGCAGTACTTC. It codes for CASQGGLAGLREQYF.

The genes are TRBV27 and TRBJ2-4, with D perhaps given as TRBD1 or TRBD2 (5 bases each). Germline CDR1 reads MNHEY; CDR2 reads SMNVEV (reference sequence). This CDR3 is 14 amino acids long. Trimming shortened V by 8 bases and J by 6 bases, and 17 bases separated the two germline ends. CDR3 DNA sequence: TGTGCCAGCTCCCAGGGAGCGATCACAAACATTCAGTACTTC. It codes for CASSQGAITNIQYF.

The chain employs TRBV11-2 and TRBJ2-7; 14 bases are shared with TRBD2. J was trimmed by 6 bases and V by 0 bases; bases with no gene match: 13. The germline V gene encodes CDR1 SGHAT and CDR2 FQNNGV. The CDR3 covers 19 residues. CDR3 nucleotides: TGTGCCAGCAGCTTAGAAATGGGACTGGGACTAGCGGGAGCGGTCGAGCAGTACTTC. Its protein product is CASSLEMGLGLAGAVEQYF. The whole variable domain, filled in from reference TRBV11-2 and TRBJ2-7, reads EAGVAQSPRYKIIEKRQSVAFWCNPISGHATLYWYQQILGQGPKLLIQFQNNGVVDDSQLPKDRFSAERLKGVDSTLKIQPAKLEDSAVYLCASSLEMGLGLAGAVEQYFGPGTRLTVT.

This sequence joins TRBV19 and TRBJ1-2; 7 nucleotides match TRBD1. CDR3 size: 14 residues. Per germline, CDR1 LNHDA and CDR2 SQIVND (reference sequence). V lost 4 bases, J lost 4 bases, and 6 bases stayed unmatched. The CDR3 reads CASSSDRVGYGYTF. The CDR3 bases are TGTGCCAGTAGTAGCGACAGGGTCGGCTATGGCTACACCTTC.

A note on this clone: The same CDR3 is also encoded by other DNA sequences in this sample. Here the CDR3 DNA reads TGTGCCTGGAGTGCGGGACAGGGCTACCAGCCCCAGCATTTT. Translated, it gives CAWSAGQGYQPQHF. This chain joins TRBV30 and TRBJ1-5, with TRBD1 matching over 9 bases. V lost 1 base and J lost 7; bases outside the gene matches: 5. Germline assignment: CDR1 GTSNPN and CDR2 SVGIG (reference sequence). The CDR3 has 14 residues. Variable domain in full (rest from reference TRBV30 and TRBJ1-5): SQTIHQWPATLVQPVGSPLSLECTVEGTSNPNLYWYRQAAGRGLQLLFYSVGIGQISSEVPQNLSASRPQDRQFILSSKKLLLSDSGFYLCAWSAGQGYQPQHFGDGTRLSIL.